This T cell receptor beta chain was retrieved from a study of breast tumors, draining lymph nodes, adjacent tissues (dated by TCRdb to the mid-2010s). Background on the whole study: The study compared TCR beta repertoires across tumor, adjacent nontumor tissue and axillary lymph nodes from breast cancer patients. In human breast cancer, the study set out to assess how tumor, surrounding tissue and draining lymph node repertoires relate to one another and whether T cells might be exchanged between them. Beyond this particular receptor, the publication reports: Tumors showed preferential V and J gene usage, and their T-cell repertoire diversity fell below that of lymph nodes yet above that of nontumor tissue. The data were judged consistent with most tumor T cells deriving from the lymph node and then expanding within tumor tissue. Tumor and nontumor tissue repertoires were significantly more similar in luminal-like than in basal-like breast cancer. The study presented the conclusion that tumor T cells originate in lymph nodes as consistent with a hypothesis, not as something directly demonstrated.

Lymph node samples were obtained from the axillary draining lymph nodes of breast cancer patients. As concerns this clonotype: Its cognate antigen has yet to be identified. Compared with germline, one end of the junction differs, possibly owing to a read error.

Spanning cysteine to phenylalanine, the CDR3 consists of 15 amino acids. Just the 45-base CDR3 DNA is kept, in frame starting at base 1. Via the germline V gene, CDR1 is SNHLY and CDR2 FYNNEI. The instrument given in TCRdb is Illumina HiSeq 2000. TCR beta chain libraries were generated through multiplex PCR amplification. High-throughput sequencing was used to analyze the amplified TCR beta chain products. In TCRdb, the public reads were trimmed at Q25 with fastp and aligned with MiXCR, with productive beta chains retained. Every entry covers one CDR3 protein and lists the most common genes and DNA from its rows. The table for this sample lists roughly 100,000 distinct CDR3 sequences; about 31% of them were counted only once. Under 6.5% of the sample lies in the top ten.

The V and J genes are TRBV2 and TRBJ2-1; perhaps TRBD2 is the D gene, with 6 bases matching. The sample consisted of axillary lymph node tissue. The source of this sequence is a female donor with breast cancer. Some clones in this sample may be carry-over from other donors' samples. The base sequence is TGTGCCAGAGTTCCCCGGGGGTATGGTTCGAATCAGCAGCTCTTC. This gives the protein CARVPRGYGSNQQLF.